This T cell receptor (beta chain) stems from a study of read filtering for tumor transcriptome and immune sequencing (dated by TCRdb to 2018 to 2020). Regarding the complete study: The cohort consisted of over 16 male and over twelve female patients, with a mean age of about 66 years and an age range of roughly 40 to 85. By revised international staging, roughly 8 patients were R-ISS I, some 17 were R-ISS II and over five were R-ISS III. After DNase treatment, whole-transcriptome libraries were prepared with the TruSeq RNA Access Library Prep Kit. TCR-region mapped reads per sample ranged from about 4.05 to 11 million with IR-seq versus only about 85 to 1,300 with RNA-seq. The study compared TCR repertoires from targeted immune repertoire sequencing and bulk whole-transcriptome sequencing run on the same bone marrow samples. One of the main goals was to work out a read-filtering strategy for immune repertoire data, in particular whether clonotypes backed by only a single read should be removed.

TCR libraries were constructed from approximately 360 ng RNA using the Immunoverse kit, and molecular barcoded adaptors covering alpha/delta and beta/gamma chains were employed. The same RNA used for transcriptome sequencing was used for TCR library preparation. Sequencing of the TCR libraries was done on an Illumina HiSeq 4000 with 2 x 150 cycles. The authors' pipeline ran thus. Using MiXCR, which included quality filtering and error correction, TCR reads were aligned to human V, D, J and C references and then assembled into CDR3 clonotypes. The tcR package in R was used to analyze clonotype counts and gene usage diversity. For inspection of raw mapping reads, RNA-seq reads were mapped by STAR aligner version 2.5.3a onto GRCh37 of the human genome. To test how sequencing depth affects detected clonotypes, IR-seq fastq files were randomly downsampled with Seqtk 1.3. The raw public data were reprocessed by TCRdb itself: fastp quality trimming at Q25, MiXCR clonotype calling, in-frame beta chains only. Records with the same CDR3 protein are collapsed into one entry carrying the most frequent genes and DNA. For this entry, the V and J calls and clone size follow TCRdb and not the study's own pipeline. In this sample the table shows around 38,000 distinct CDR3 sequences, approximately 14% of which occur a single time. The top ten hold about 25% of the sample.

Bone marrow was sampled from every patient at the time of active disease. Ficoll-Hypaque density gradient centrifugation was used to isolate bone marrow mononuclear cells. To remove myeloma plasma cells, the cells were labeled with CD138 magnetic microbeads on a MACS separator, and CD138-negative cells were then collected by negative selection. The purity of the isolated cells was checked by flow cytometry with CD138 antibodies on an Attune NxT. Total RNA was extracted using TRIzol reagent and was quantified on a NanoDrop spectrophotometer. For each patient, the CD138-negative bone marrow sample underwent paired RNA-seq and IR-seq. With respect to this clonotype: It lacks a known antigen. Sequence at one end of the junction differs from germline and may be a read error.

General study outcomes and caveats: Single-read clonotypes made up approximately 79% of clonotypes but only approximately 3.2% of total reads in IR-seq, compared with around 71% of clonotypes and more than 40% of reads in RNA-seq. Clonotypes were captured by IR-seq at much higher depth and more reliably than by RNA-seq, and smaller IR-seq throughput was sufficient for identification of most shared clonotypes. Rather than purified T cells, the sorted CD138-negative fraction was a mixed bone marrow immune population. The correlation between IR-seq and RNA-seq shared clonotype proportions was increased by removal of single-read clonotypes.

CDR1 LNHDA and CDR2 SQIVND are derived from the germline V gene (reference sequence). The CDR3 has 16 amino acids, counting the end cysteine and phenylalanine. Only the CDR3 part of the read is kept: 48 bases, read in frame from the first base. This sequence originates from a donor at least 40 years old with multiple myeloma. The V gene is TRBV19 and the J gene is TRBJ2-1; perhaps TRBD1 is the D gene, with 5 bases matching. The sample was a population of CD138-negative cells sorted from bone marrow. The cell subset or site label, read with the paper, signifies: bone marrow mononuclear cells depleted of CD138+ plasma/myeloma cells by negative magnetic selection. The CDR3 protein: CARSIETDSPYNEQFF. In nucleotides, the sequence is TGTGCCCGTAGTATAGAGACAGATTCCCCGTACAATGAGCAGTTCTTC.